The 31 T cell receptor beta chains below all came from one sample that was sequenced in a study of vaccination effects on CD4 cells after COVID-19. ViraFEST assay sequencing came after antigen-specific CD4+ T cells were expanded with viral peptide pools. A 10-day culture period preceded the isolation of CD4+ T cells. Convalescent patients had PCR-confirmed SARS-CoV-2 infection between March and December 2020. Two doses of either BNT162b2 or mRNA-1273 were given to each participant. The antigens for these receptors are not known. Clones were read by immunoSEQ multiplex PCR, and TCRdb kept only the in-frame ones, dropping some. The sample gives more than 15,000 clones, about 80% of which show up once; 15% to 25% is in the top ten. This sample comprised CD4+ T cells from PBMCs cultured with SARS-CoV-2 spike peptides, obtained after COVID-19 vaccination. These TCRs come from a human donor who had a prior SARS-CoV-2 infection.

This clone showed up just a few times. V and J are TRBV28 and TRBJ1-1; 7 positions match TRBD1. The germline CDR1 and CDR2 sequences are MDHEN and SYDVKM. Trimming cost V 5 bases and J 5 bases; bases outside gene matches: 11. The length of the CDR3 is 15 residues. The CDR3 protein is CASSPMTGRRTEAFF. CDR3 DNA: TGTGCCAGCAGTCCGATGACAGGGCGGAGGACTGAAGCTTTCTTT. Based on the CDR3 plus reference TRBV28 and TRBJ1-1, the full variable domain is DVKVTQSSRYLVKRTGEKVFLECVQDMDHENMFWYRQDPGLGLRLIYFSYDVKMKEKGDIPEGYSVSREKKERFSLILESASTNQTSMYLCASSPMTGRRTEAFFGQGTRLTVV.

The rearrangement links TRBV5-1 to TRBJ2-1, with 8 bases fitting TRBD1. In germline, CDR1 is SGHRS, CDR2 YFSETQ. Unmatched junction bases numbered 9, after V lost 5 bases and J lost 2 bases. The CDR3 has 16 residues. CDR3 loop: CASSYWVGQAYNEQFF. In nucleotides, the CDR3 is TGCGCCAGCAGTTATTGGGTGGGACAGGCCTACAATGAGCAGTTCTTC.

The J gene is TRBJ2-1, the V gene TRBV9, with a tentative D call TRBD2 (5 bases). The CDR3 loop spans 16 amino acids. Germline V gene sequence: CDR1 SGDLS, CDR2 YYNGEE. V was clipped by 4 bases and J by 0 bases, with 14 bases between them. The CDR3 here is CASSLGLGSSYNEQFF. CDR3 sequence (DNA): TGTGCCAGCAGCCTAGGGTTGGGGAGCTCCTACAATGAGCAGTTCTTC.

The gene calls are TRBV7-2 and TRBJ2-2, with D uncertain. This CDR3 comprises 13 residues. The V end lost 5 bases, the J end lost 8 bases, and 12 bases lay between the germline ends. CDR1 and CDR2 from the germline V gene are SGHTA and FQGNSA. CDR3 residues: CASSLLVTGELFF. The CDR3 DNA sequence: TGTGCCAGCAGCCTTCTAGTGACTGGGGAGCTGTTTTTT.

J is TRBJ2-1 and V is TRBV5-1; 10 bases map to TRBD1. CDR1 SGHRS and CDR2 YFSETQ come from the germline V gene. This CDR3 spans 17 amino acids. V trimming: 4 bases; J trimming: 8 bases; junction bases outside the gene matches: 15. This chain's CDR3 is CASSAASGTGANDEQFF. The CDR3, as DNA: TGCGCCAGCAGCGCGGCCTCCGGGACAGGGGCGAATGATGAGCAGTTCTTC.

The rearrangement joins TRBV7-6 to TRBJ2-7; 11 nucleotides match TRBD1. Germline V gene lookup returns CDR1 SGHVS and CDR2 FNYEAQ. The CDR3 has 16 residues. J was trimmed by 4 bases and V by 2 bases; bases with no gene match: 7. The CDR3 coding sequence is TGTGCCAGCAGCTTAATTCCGGGACAGGGGGGTTACGAGCAGTACTTC. It codes for CASSLIPGQGGYEQYF.

On this clone: Germline is not matched at one junction end, which may reflect a read error. The V gene is TRBV5-1, the J gene TRBJ2-7; 11 bases agree with TRBD2. Germline V gene lookup returns CDR1 SGHRS and CDR2 YFSETQ. The CDR3 consists of 17 residues. CDR3 bases: TGCGCCAGCAGCTTGGCTCTAGCGGGGGGATCCTCCTTCGAGCAGTACTTC. Its protein is CASSLALAGGSSFEQYF.

The chain employs TRBV4-1 and TRBJ1-1; 7 nucleotides line up with TRBD1. Germline V gene data show CDR1 as MGHRA and CDR2 as YSYEKL. This CDR3 is built from 14 residues. The V gene end was trimmed by 1 base and the J gene end by 3 bases; junction bases not matched to a gene: 2. Here the CDR3 reads CASSQGGQYTEAFF. The CDR3, as DNA: TGCGCCAGCAGCCAAGGGGGACAGTACACTGAAGCTTTCTTT.

The V call is TRBV5-1, the J call TRBJ2-3, with 13 bases fitting TRBD2. The germline V gene encodes CDR1 SGHRS and CDR2 YFSETQ. The length of the CDR3 is 16 residues. V was clipped by 0 bases and J by 3 bases; unmatched bases: 1. Written as DNA, the CDR3 is TGCGCCAGCAGCTTGGGACTAGCGGGGGGAACAGATACGCAGTATTTT. Protein sequence: CASSLGLAGGTDTQYF.

The chain couples TRBV18 to TRBJ2-7, with 9 nucleotides matching TRBD1. Germline V CDR1 and CDR2: KGHSH, LQKENI. The CDR3 covers 12 residues. V lost 5 bases and J lost 7; bases outside the gene matches: 3. The DNA of the CDR3 is TGTGCCAGCTCATTAGGGACAGGGGAGCAGTACTTC. Translating it yields CASSLGTGEQYF.

This clone was counted between two and nine times. CDR3: CASSLSDGNTEAFF. The CDR3 nucleotides are TGTGCCAGCTCACTCTCAGACGGGAACACTGAAGCTTTCTTT. The V gene is TRBV18, the J gene TRBJ1-1; D gene unclear. CDR1 KGHSH and CDR2 LQKENI come from the germline V gene. The V end was cut by 4 bases, the J end by 1 base, with 10 bases between. This CDR3 is 14 amino acids long.

The chain uses TRBV27 and TRBJ1-2; 8 nucleotides agree with TRBD1. This CDR3 comprises 16 residues. From germline, CDR1 is MNHEY and CDR2 SMNVEV (reference sequence). The V gene end was trimmed by 5 bases and the J gene end by 5 bases; junction bases not matched to a gene: 13. The CDR3 DNA is TGTGCCAGCAGTCGGACAGGGTACTTTCTGGGTTATGGCTACACCTTC. Translated: CASSRTGYFLGYGYTF.

The chain has TRBV7-9 and TRBJ1-3, with D maybe TRBD1 (5 bases). The V gene's germline CDR1 is SEHNR and CDR2 FQNEAQ (reference sequence). Trimming shortened V by 5 bases and J by 2 bases, and 13 bases separated the two germline ends. The CDR3 sequence is 15 residues long. This CDR3 is CASSNRGTAGNTIYF. In nucleotides, the CDR3 is TGTGCCAGCAGCAACCGGGGGACGGCTGGAAACACCATATATTTT.

V gene TRBV10-3 combines with J gene TRBJ2-7; D not resolved. CDR1 ENHRY and CDR2 SYGVKD come from the germline V gene. This CDR3 has 16 residues. V lost 3 bases and J 1 base, leaving 16 bases between the germline ends. The CDR3 loop is CAISDGPRTVSYEQYF. As DNA, the CDR3 is TGTGCCATCAGTGACGGTCCGCGGACGGTATCCTACGAGCAGTACTTC.

CDR3 DNA: TGCAGCGTTGAAGATACTAGCGGGGAGGAGACCCAGTACTTC. Translation gives CSVEDTSGEETQYF. V is TRBV29-1 and J is TRBJ2-5, with 10 bases that match TRBD2. This CDR3 is 14 amino acids long. CDR1 SQVTM and CDR2 ANQGSEA come from the germline V gene. With 0 bases clipped from V and 5 bases from J, the junction kept 3 bases outside the gene matches.

The chain employs TRBV6-5 and TRBJ1-3; D gene unclear. The CDR3 extends over 13 amino acids. Germline V gene data show CDR1 as MNHEY and CDR2 as SVGAGI. V was pared by 6 bases and J by 2 bases, with 8 bases between. The CDR3 bases are TGTGCCAGCAGCAGGAGTACTGGAAACACCATATATTTT. Translating it yields CASSRSTGNTIYF.

V gene TRBV10-3 combines with J gene TRBJ2-2; D is uncertain. V was shortened by 0 bases and J by 5 bases, with 13 bases between the two germline ends. CDR1 is ENHRY and CDR2 is SYGVKD in the germline V gene. The CDR3 runs 16 residues. The CDR3 nucleotides read TGTGCCATCAGTGAGTCTGGAGCTGTCGAAACCGGGGAGCTGTTTTTT. Its protein product is CAISESGAVETGELFF.

The rearrangement uses TRBV11-2 and TRBJ1-1; D unclear. The CDR3 totals 13 residues. The germline CDR1 and CDR2 sequences are SGHAT and FQNNGV. Trimming left V 2 bases short and J 0 bases short, with 4 bases between. The CDR3 loop is CASSLPLNTEAFF. The CDR3 region has the DNA TGTGCCAGCAGCTTACCGTTGAACACTGAAGCTTTCTTT.

V usage is TRBV7-9 and J usage is TRBJ1-3; no clear D. This CDR3 contains 15 residues. Germline CDR1 reads SEHNR; CDR2 reads FQNEAQ (reference sequence). Trimming removed 4 bases from V and 2 bases from J, with 12 bases in between. The CDR3 DNA is TGTGCCAGCAGCTCCAGAGGGATTGCTGGAAACACCATATATTTT. Translating it yields CASSSRGIAGNTIYF. Full variable domain (missing parts from reference TRBV7-9 and TRBJ1-3): DTGVSQNPRHKITKRGQNVTFRCDPISEHNRLYWYRQTLGQGPEFLTYFQNEAQLEKSRLLSDRFSAERPKGSFSTLEIQRTEQGDSAMYLCASSSRGIAGNTIYFGEGSWLTVV.

The rearrangement uses TRBV5-1 and TRBJ2-7; 11 positions agree with TRBD1. This CDR3 contains 15 residues. Germline-derived CDR1 and CDR2 are SGHRS and YFSETQ. V shed 4 bases and J 6 bases; nucleotides not matched to a gene: 9. CDR3 DNA sequence: TGCGCCAGCAGCCCTAGGACAGGGGGCGGCCTCGAGCAGTACTTC. This codes for CASSPRTGGGLEQYF.

This clone came up once. The chain recombines TRBV6-5 with TRBJ2-7; 9 bases agree with TRBD1. V shed 6 bases and J 2 bases; nucleotides not matched to a gene: 2. Per the germline V gene, CDR1 is MNHEY and CDR2 is SVGAGI. This CDR3 comprises 13 residues. The CDR3 here is CASRRQGAYEQYF. The DNA of the CDR3 is TGTGCCAGCAGGAGACAGGGGGCCTACGAGCAGTACTTC.

This chain joins TRBV4-3 and TRBJ2-5, with no clear D. Trimming removed 4 bases at V and 5 bases at J, with 14 bases between. Germline assignment: CDR1 LGHNA and CDR2 YSLEER. The CDR3 has 14 amino acids. CDR3 DNA: TGCGCCAGCAGCCCCACCGTCAATGGGGAGACCCAGTACTTC. This sequence encodes CASSPTVNGETQYF.

The chain recombines TRBV7-3 with TRBJ2-5; D may be TRBD2 (6 bases). Germline V gene data show CDR1 as SGHTA and CDR2 as FQGTGA. CDR3 length equals 15 residues. V was pared by 2 bases and J by 1 base, with 11 bases between. The CDR3 spells CASSLRGRSQETQYF. CDR3 nucleotide sequence: TGTGCCAGCAGCTTACGGGGGAGGTCCCAAGAGACCCAGTACTTC.

In this sample, this clone turned up once. J is TRBJ2-3 and V is TRBV30; D is undetermined. Trimming took 0 bases from V and 5 from J, leaving 3 bases between them. Germline V CDR1 and CDR2: GTSNPN, SVGIG (reference sequence). The CDR3 length is 11 residues. The CDR3 spells CAWSVLDTQYF. Written as DNA, the CDR3 is TGTGCCTGGAGTGTACTAGATACGCAGTATTTT. Together with reference TRBV30 and TRBJ2-3, the CDR3 gives the full variable domain: SQTIHQWPATLVQPVGSPLSLECTVEGTSNPNLYWYRQAAGRGLQLLFYSVGIGQISSEVPQNLSASRPQDRQFILSSKKLLLSDSGFYLCAWSVLDTQYFGPGTRLTVL.

The rearrangement joins TRBV7-9 to TRBJ1-2, with TRBD1 matching over 11 bases. CDR3 length: 15 amino acids. The V segment lost 5 bases and the J segment 4 bases; nucleotides outside the gene matches: 6. CDR1 SEHNR and CDR2 FQNEAQ come from the germline V gene (reference sequence). CDR3 nucleotide sequence: TGTGCCAGCAGCAGCTGGACAGGGGGCGTCTATGGCTACACCTTC. Its protein product is CASSSWTGGVYGYTF.

This chain links TRBV4-2 with TRBJ1-1; the match to TRBD1 covers 11 bases. CDR1 is LGHNA and CDR2 is YNFKEQ in the germline V gene. V was clipped by 0 bases and J by 6 bases; unmatched bases: 3. The CDR3 extends over 15 amino acids. The CDR3 bases are TGTGCCAGCAGCCAAGAAGGGACAGGGGGGTCTGAAGCTTTCTTT. It specifies CASSQEGTGGSEAFF.

This chain links TRBV2 with TRBJ2-5; a possible D gene is TRBD1 (6 bases). Per germline, CDR1 SNHLY and CDR2 FYNNEI. Trimming shortened V by 10 bases and J by 1 base, and 13 bases separated the two germline ends. CDR3 size: 13 residues. DNA for the CDR3: TGTGCCACCGGACAGACTTTCCAAGAGACCCAGTACTTC. Translating gives CATGQTFQETQYF.

The chain combines TRBV2 with TRBJ2-5, with D possibly TRBD2 on 5 matching bases. Trimming removed 5 bases at V and 2 bases at J, with 9 bases between. The CDR3 is made up of 13 amino acids. Looked up from germline, CDR1 is SNHLY and CDR2 is FYNNEI. CDR3 residues: CASSRERQETQYF. The DNA of the CDR3 is TGTGCCAGCAGTAGGGAGCGACAAGAGACCCAGTACTTC.

The J gene is TRBJ2-7, the V gene TRBV27; D is perhaps TRBD1 (5 bases). V shed 5 bases and J shed 2 bases, with 10 bases lying between them. The CDR3 has 13 amino acids. Germline lookup yields CDR1 MNHEY and CDR2 SMNVEV (reference sequence). This CDR3 is CASSGQGPYEQYF. The CDR3, as DNA: TGTGCCAGCAGTGGGCAGGGTCCCTACGAGCAGTACTTC.

This clone was found a few times. The chain has TRBV25-1 and TRBJ2-3; TRBD2 matches at 10 bases. Trimming took 5 bases from V and 4 from J; bases not matched to a gene: 6. The CDR3 is 15 amino acids. Germline V gene sequence: CDR1 MGHDK, CDR2 SYGVNS. Here the CDR3 reads CASSSLAGDADTQYF. The CDR3 DNA sequence: TGTGCCAGCAGTAGCCTAGCGGGAGACGCAGATACGCAGTATTTT.

CDR3 in DNA: TGTGCCAGCAGTGAGGCACAGATATCAGAAAAACTGTTTTTT. Translated, it gives CASSEAQISEKLFF. This rearrangement joins TRBV25-1 to TRBJ1-4, with D uncertain. Trimming cost V 3 bases and J 8 bases, with 13 bases left between them. Germline assignment: CDR1 MGHDK and CDR2 SYGVNS. The CDR3 length is 14 residues.